Listed below are T cell receptor beta chains from one sample, sequenced in a study of tumor-infiltrating lymphocytes in oesophageal squamous cell carcinoma. TCRdb re-analysed the PCR reads in MiXCR, keeping a single row per CDR3 protein. The sample contains about 11,000 distinct CDR3 sequences, around 50% of which appear only once. Material: esophageal tumor tissue. Receptors were obtained from a male donor with esophageal squamous cell carcinoma. CDR3s include the opening cysteine and the closing phenylalanine or tryptophan. The D gene is left open where the match is weak. The size of a clone is reported for some rows only, either as once, few or many, or as a class for expanded clones.

TRBJ2-3 TRBV6-6 TRBD2 NA CASSPLVAGVRDTQYF TGTGCCAGCAGTCCCCTGGTGGCGGGAGTAAGGGATACGCAGTATTTT
TRBJ2-5 TRBV7-2 TRBD1 medium-sized CASSRDRGLETQYF TGTGCCAGCAGCCGGGACAGGGGTTTAGAGACCCAGTACTTC
TRBJ2-1 TRBV9 NA NA CASSVEFGGGFNNEQFF TGTGCCAGCAGCGTAGAGTTTGGGGGCGGGTTTAACAATGAGCAGTTCTTC
TRBJ1-2 TRBV7-9 NA medium-sized CASSLDYGSGYTF TGTGCCAGCAGCTTAGACTACGGGAGCGGCTACACCTTC
TRBJ2-7 TRBV7-6 NA NA CASSFLGATGGGDEQYF TGTGCCAGCAGCTTTCTGGGGGCCACAGGGGGGGGGGATGAGCAGTACTTC
TRBJ1-3 TRBV7-8 NA NA CASDPGQGGGNTIYF TGTGCCAGCGACCCAGGGCAGGGAGGAGGAAACACCATATATTTT
TRBJ2-7 TRBV7-2 TRBD2 NA CASSTRLAGAYEQYF TGTGCCAGCAGCACCCGACTAGCGGGAGCCTACGAGCAGTACTTC
TRBJ2-5 TRBV7-8 NA large CASSQNREAEETQYF TGTGCCAGCAGCCAAAACAGGGAAGCCGAAGAGACCCAGTACTTC
TRBJ2-5 TRBV27 NA medium-sized CASSPNGGVPETQYF TGTGCCAGCAGTCCCAATGGGGGAGTACCTGAGACCCAGTACTTC
TRBJ2-5 TRBV7-6 TRBD2 NA CASSLTSGSGCETQYF TGTGCCAGCAGCCTGACTAGCGGGAGTGGATGCGAGACCCAGTACTTC
TRBJ2-3 TRBV7-9 NA few CASSLASGSTITDTQYF TGTGCCAGCAGCTTAGCGTCCGGCTCCACAATCACAGATACGCAGTATTTT
TRBJ2-5 TRBV7-6 NA once CASSFRRQETQYF TGTGCCAGCAGCTTCAGGCGGCAAGAGACCCAGTACTTC
TRBJ2-3 TRBV11-1 TRBD2 NA CASSSQALLAGVADTQYF TGTGCCAGCAGCTCCCAGGCCTTACTAGCGGGAGTAGCAGATACGCAGTATTTT
TRBJ2-3 TRBV27 TRBD2 many CASSPRTSGRGFADTQYF TGTGCCAGCAGTCCCCGGACTAGCGGGAGGGGTTTCGCAGATACGCAGTATTTT
TRBJ2-5 TRBV7-2 TRBD1 NA CASSLGAGTGQETQYF TGTGCCAGCAGCTTAGGGGCCGGGACAGGGCAAGAGACCCAGTACTTC
TRBJ2-7 TRBV7-2 NA NA CASSFPGPQYEQYF TGTGCCAGCAGCTTCCCAGGGCCACAATACGAGCAGTACTTC
TRBJ2-1 TRBV12-3/TRBV12-4 TRBD2 NA CASSLGGSWTNEQFF TGTGCCAGCAGTTTGGGGGGGAGTTGGACAAATGAGCAGTTCTTC
TRBJ1-2 TRBV6-5 TRBD1 NA CASSDPTGGYGYTF TGTGCCAGCAGTGACCCGACAGGGGGCTATGGCTACACCTTC
TRBJ2-7 TRBV6-1 NA NA CASSSELYEQYF TGTGCCAGCAGTTCCGAGTTATACGAGCAGTACTTC
TRBJ2-5 TRBV6-6 NA NA CASSYPGDGKETQYF TGTGCCAGCAGTTACCCCGGGGACGGCAAAGAGACCCAGTACTTC
TRBJ2-7 TRBV11-3 NA NA CASSLGPLYEQYF TGTGCCAGCAGCTTAGGGCCCCTCTACGAGCAGTACTTC
TRBJ2-7 TRBV10-3 TRBD2 few CATSGPAGPSYEQYF TGTGCCACCAGCGGGCCAGCGGGGCCCTCCTACGAGCAGTACTTC